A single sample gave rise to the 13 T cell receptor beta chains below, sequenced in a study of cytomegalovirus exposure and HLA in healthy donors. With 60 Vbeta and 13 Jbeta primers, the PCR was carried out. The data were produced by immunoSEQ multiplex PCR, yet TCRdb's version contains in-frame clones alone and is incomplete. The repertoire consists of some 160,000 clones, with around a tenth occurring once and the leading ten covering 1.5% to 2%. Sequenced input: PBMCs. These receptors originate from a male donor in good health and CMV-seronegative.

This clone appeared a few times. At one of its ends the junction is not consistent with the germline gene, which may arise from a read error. The CDR3 loop reads CASTLSFTVGTYEQYF. CDR3 coding DNA: TGTGCCAGCACCTTATCTTTCACGGTGGGGACTTACGAGCAGTACTTC. The chain employs TRBV7-8 and TRBJ2-5; D is perhaps TRBD2 (6 bases). The last part of the DNA fits TRBJ2-7 better; the J call may be wrong. Germline V gene data show CDR1 as SGHVS and CDR2 as FQNEAQ. The CDR3 runs to 16 residues.

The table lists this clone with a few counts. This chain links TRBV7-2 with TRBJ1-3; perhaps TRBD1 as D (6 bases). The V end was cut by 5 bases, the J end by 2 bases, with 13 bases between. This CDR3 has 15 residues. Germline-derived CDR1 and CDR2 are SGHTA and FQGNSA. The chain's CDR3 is CASSGTGGAGNTIYF. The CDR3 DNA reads TGTGCCAGCAGCGGGACGGGGGGCGCTGGAAACACCATATATTTT. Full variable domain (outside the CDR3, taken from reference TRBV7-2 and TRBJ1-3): GAGVSQSPSNKVTEKGKDVELRCDPISGHTALYWYRQSLGQGLEFLIYFQGNSAPDKSGLPSDRFSAERTGGSVSTLTIQRTQQEDSAVYLCASSGTGGAGNTIYFGEGSWLTVV.

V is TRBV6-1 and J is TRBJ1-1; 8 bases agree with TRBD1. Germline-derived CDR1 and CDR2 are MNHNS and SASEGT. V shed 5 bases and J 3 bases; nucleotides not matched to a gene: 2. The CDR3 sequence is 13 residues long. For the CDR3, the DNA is TGTGCCAGCAGTTTACAGGGGGACACTGAAGCTTTCTTT. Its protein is CASSLQGDTEAFF.

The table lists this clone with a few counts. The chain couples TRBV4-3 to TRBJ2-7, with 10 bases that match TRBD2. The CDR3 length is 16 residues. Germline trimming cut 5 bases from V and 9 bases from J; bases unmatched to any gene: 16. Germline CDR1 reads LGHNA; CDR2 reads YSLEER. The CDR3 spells CASSSHNSGRAERQYF. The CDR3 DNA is TGCGCCAGCAGCTCACACAACAGCGGGAGGGCCGAACGGCAGTACTTC.

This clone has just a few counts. CDR3 DNA: TGTGCCAGCAGTGAACAGGGGGCGGAGAATGAGCAGTTCTTC. This gives the protein CASSEQGAENEQFF. The rearrangement joins TRBV2 to TRBJ2-1; TRBD1 matches at 8 bases. The junction had 4 bases not matched to a gene; V was cut back by 2 bases and J by 7 bases. This CDR3 has 14 amino acids. Germline-derived CDR1 and CDR2 are SNHLY and FYNNEI.

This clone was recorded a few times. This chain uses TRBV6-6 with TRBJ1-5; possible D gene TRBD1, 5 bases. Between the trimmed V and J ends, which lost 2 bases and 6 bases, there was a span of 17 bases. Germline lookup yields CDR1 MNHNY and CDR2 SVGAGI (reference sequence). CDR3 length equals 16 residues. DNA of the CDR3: TGTGCCAGCAGTTACGCCCTAGGGGTTGTGAGTCAGCCCCAGCATTTT. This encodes CASSYALGVVSQPQHF.

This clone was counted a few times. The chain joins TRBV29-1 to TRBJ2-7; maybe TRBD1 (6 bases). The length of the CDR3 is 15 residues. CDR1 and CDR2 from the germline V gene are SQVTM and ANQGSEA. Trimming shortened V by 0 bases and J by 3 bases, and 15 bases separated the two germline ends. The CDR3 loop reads CSVEDPHGQNYEQYF. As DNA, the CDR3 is TGCAGCGTTGAAGATCCCCACGGACAGAACTACGAGCAGTACTTC.

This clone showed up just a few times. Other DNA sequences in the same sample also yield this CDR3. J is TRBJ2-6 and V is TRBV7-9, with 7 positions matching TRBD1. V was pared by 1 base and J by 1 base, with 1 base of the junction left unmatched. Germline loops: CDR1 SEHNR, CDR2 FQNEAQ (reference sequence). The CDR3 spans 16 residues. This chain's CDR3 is CASSLVRGSGANVLTF. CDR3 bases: TGTGCCAGCAGCTTAGTCAGGGGGTCTGGGGCCAACGTCCTGACTTTC.

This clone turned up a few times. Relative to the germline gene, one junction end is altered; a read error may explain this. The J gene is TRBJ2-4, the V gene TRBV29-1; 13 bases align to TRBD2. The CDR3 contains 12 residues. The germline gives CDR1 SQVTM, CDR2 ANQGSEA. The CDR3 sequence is CSAGLAGAAHFF. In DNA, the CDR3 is TGCAGCGCCGGACTAGCGGGGGCCGCCCACTTCTTC.

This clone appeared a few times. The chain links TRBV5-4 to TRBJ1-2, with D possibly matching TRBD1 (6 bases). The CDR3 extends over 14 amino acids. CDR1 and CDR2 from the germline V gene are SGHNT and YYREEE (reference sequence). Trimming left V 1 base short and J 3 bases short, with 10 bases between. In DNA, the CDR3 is TGTGCCAGCAGCTTGTCCAAGGGGGACTATGGCTACACCTTC. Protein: CASSLSKGDYGYTF.

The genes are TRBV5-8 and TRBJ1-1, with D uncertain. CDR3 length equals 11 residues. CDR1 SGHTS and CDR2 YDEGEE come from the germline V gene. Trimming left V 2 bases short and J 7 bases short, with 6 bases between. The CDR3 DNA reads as TGTGCCAGCAGCTTTTTCCGTGAAGCTTTCTTT. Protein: CASSFFREAFF. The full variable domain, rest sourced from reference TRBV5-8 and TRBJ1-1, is EAGVTQSPTHLIKTRGQQATLRCSPISGHTSVYWYQQALGLGLQFLLWYDEGEERNRGNFPPRFSGRQFPNYSSELNVNALELEDSALYLCASSFFREAFFGQGTRLTVV.

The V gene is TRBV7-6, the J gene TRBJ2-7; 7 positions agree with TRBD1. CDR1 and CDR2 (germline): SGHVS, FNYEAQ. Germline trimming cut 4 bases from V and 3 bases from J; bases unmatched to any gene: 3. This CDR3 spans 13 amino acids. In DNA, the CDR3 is TGTGCCAGCAGCTCGGGACAGCGCTACGAGCAGTACTTC. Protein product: CASSSGQRYEQYF.

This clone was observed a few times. The CDR3 is CASSLGRGGPKTYEQYF. The CDR3 nucleotides are TGTGCCAGCAGCTTAGGCCGCGGGGGTCCCAAAACCTACGAGCAGTACTTC. The V call is TRBV7-2, the J call TRBJ2-7, with 7 bases fitting TRBD2. The V and J ends lost 1 base and 2 bases, in that order; junction bases with no gene match: 11. CDR3 length equals 17 residues. The V gene's germline CDR1 is SGHTA and CDR2 FQGNSA.